The T cell receptor (beta chain) under discussion was sequenced for a study of radiotherapy plus CTLA-4 blockade in lung cancer. Study context: Objective responses were recorded in over 15% of patients, with disease control recorded in 25% to 35%. General study results and limits: Expansion in blood of tumor-derived TCR clones was seen after radiotherapy plus ipilimumab. Reported findings show early blood T cell clone dynamics, with interferon-beta, best predicted response.

Produced via immunoSEQ multiplex PCR; TCRdb's table is partial and in-frame only. The table has fewer than 100,000 clones, 60% to 85% seen once; the top ten hold 22%. About this clone: Its antigen is still unknown.

Germline V gives CDR1 MNHEY, CDR2 SMNVEV (reference sequence). Trimming removed 5 bases from V and 0 bases from J, with 11 bases in between. The CDR3 covers 14 residues. Chemo-refractory metastatic non-small-cell lung cancer patients underwent focal radiation alongside CTLA-4 blockade with ipilimumab. The sequence came from a human donor with non-small cell lung cancer whose response to radiotherapy plus ipilimumab could not be evaluated. Some clones in this sample may be carry-over from other donors' samples. Specimen: peripheral blood, collected from a patient treated with radiotherapy plus ipilimumab. J is TRBJ2-7 and V is TRBV27; possible D gene TRBD1, 5 bases. CDR3 nucleotide sequence: TGTGCCAGCAGTGCCGCAGGGTTCTCCTACGAGCAGTACTTC. It translates to CASSAAGFSYEQYF.